This T cell receptor (beta chain) was found in a study of early T cells in non-severe SARS-CoV-2 infection. TCRdb ran MiXCR on the 5' RACE reads and lists one entry per CDR3 protein. Altogether 45,000 to 75,000 distinct CDR3 sequences are present, around an eighth being singletons, with the ten largest covering 4.8%. V was clipped by 4 bases and J by 2 bases, with 14 bases between them. There are 15 residues in the CDR3. Germline loops: CDR1 SNHLY, CDR2 FYNNEI. The chain links TRBV2 to TRBJ1-1; weak D call: TRBD1 (6 bases). The sequencing sample was made of whole blood. This TCR was recovered from an adult who was a healthcare worker with PCR-confirmed SARS-CoV-2 infection or an uninfected control (not recorded which). This CDR3 is CASSVSGTPNTEAFF. DNA for the CDR3: TGTGCCAGCAGTGTTTCCGGGACACCCAACACTGAAGCTTTCTTT.